This entry describes one TCR beta chain. What it binds is unknown. Profiled with immunoSEQ multiplex PCR; TCRdb holds only in-frame clones, not every one. The profile shows about 26,000 clones, around four fifths of them singletons. This entry is derived from a study of OX40 agonist ivuxolimab in advanced cancers. Findings and limits, study-wide: Averaged across samples, CD8+ T cells carried more expanded clones than CD4+ did. The investigators did not determine what antigen specificity the expanded peripheral T cells had. Blood T cells, both CD4+ and CD8+, expanded clonally by week 6 at 0.1 to 3.0 mg/kg.

Sampling of blood occurred at baseline, cycle 4 day 1, and cycle 7 day 1. V was trimmed by 0 bases and J by 1 base, leaving 11 bases between them. Per the germline V gene, CDR1 is SGDLS and CDR2 is YYNGEE. The CDR3 runs 16 residues. Source: CD4+ or CD8+ T cells sorted from blood, taken in a trial of the OX40 agonist ivuxolimab. This clonotype originated in an adult with an advanced solid tumor such as melanoma, head and neck, liver or kidney cancer. This chain links TRBV9 with TRBJ1-3; possible D gene TRBD1, 6 bases. The CDR3 here is CASSVEGEGSGNTIYF. CDR3 nucleotides: TGTGCCAGCAGCGTAGAGGGGGAAGGATCTGGAAACACCATATATTTT.